These 18 T cell receptor beta chains were all obtained from the same sample, sequenced in a study of CD8 T cells in ankylosing spondylitis (dated by TCRdb to about 2017). The library was made by 5' RACE. Reads for this sample came from an Illumina HiSeq 2500. TCRdb's own reprocessing of the public reads used fastp at Q25 and MiXCR and kept productive beta chains. Each CDR3 protein appears once, grouped with its most common genes and DNA. For this sample the table gives more than 25,000 distinct CDR3 sequences, of which less than 6.5% were detected only once. The ten largest clones take up 1.8% of the sample. Sequencing used blood, either unsorted or a sorted T cell fraction (not recorded which). Source of these receptors: a female donor with ankylosing spondylitis or in good health (not recorded which).

In this sample, this clonotype turned up many times. CDR3 bases: TGTGCCAGCAGCGTATGGGGACAAAATACAGATACGCAGTATTTT. It codes for CASSVWGQNTDTQYF. The chain links TRBV9 to TRBJ2-3; D may be TRBD1 (6 bases). Looked up from germline, CDR1 is SGDLS and CDR2 is YYNGEE. V lost 1 base and J lost 3, with 12 bases in between. This CDR3 is 15 amino acids long.

This clonotype was seen at least ten times. This sequence joins TRBV9 and TRBJ1-2; no clear D. CDR1 and CDR2 from the germline V gene are SGDLS and YYNGEE. Between the trimmed V and J ends, which lost 0 bases and 4 bases, there was a span of 4 bases. This CDR3 is built from 12 residues. Here the CDR3 reads CASSVDTYGYTF. CDR3 DNA sequence: TGTGCCAGCAGCGTAGACACCTATGGCTACACCTTC.

In regard to this clonotype: Possible read error: a much larger clone is one base away. This CDR3 fails to terminate in the conserved phenylalanine or tryptophan, so it likely reflects a read error. This chain connects TRBV7-3 to TRBJ2-3; a possible D gene is TRBD1 (5 bases). Deletions cut 4 bases from V and 2 bases from J, with 10 bases between. CDR3 length: 14 residues. Germline CDR1 and CDR2: SGHTA and FQGTGA. The CDR3 is CASSYDRYTDTQYL. The CDR3 DNA is TGTGCCAGCAGCTACGACAGATACACAGATACGCAGTATCTT.

This clonotype was observed many times. The gene calls are TRBV9 and TRBJ2-3, with D unclear. In germline, CDR1 is SGDLS, CDR2 YYNGEE. CDR3 length equals 13 residues. V lost 0 bases and J lost 3, with 5 bases in between. The CDR3: CASSVEVTDTQYF. In DNA form, the CDR3 reads TGTGCCAGCAGCGTAGAAGTAACAGATACGCAGTATTTT.

The CDR3 loop is CASSVGRGAVADTQYF. CDR3 DNA: TGTGCCAGCAGCGTAGGGCGGGGGGCCGTGGCAGATACGCAGTATTTT. The chain uses TRBV9 and TRBJ2-3, with TRBD2 matching 8 bases. Trimming cost V 0 bases and J 4 bases; bases outside gene matches: 7. This CDR3 comprises 16 residues. Germline V gene lookup returns CDR1 SGDLS and CDR2 YYNGEE.

There are many counts of this clonotype. The V call is TRBV9, the J call TRBJ2-1; 13 bases agree with TRBD2. CDR1 and CDR2 from the germline V gene are SGDLS and YYNGEE. This CDR3 contains 17 residues. The V segment lost 2 bases and the J segment 6 bases; nucleotides outside the gene matches: 8. The CDR3 nucleotides are TGTGCCAGCAGCGTCAAGCCGACTAGCGGGGGGCTCAATGAGCAGTTCTTC. It specifies CASSVKPTSGGLNEQFF. The full variable domain, rest sourced from reference TRBV9 and TRBJ2-1, is DSGVTQTPKHLITATGQRVTLRCSPRSGDLSVYWYQQSLDQGLQFLIQYYNGEERAKGNILERFSAQQFPDLHSELNLSSLELGDSALYFCASSVKPTSGGLNEQFFGPGTRLTVL.

This clonotype was detected ten times or more. CDR3 sequence: CASSVALTANEQYF. CDR3 nucleotides: TGTGCCAGCAGCGTAGCTTTGACGGCGAACGAGCAGTACTTC. The chain carries TRBV9 and TRBJ2-7; D not certain. V shed 0 bases and J shed 5 bases, with 12 bases lying between them. Per the germline V gene, CDR1 is SGDLS and CDR2 is YYNGEE. This CDR3 has 14 amino acids.

This clonotype was counted at least ten times. This chain joins TRBV9 and TRBJ1-2; D may be TRBD1 (5 bases). The CDR3 runs to 14 residues. Per germline, CDR1 SGDLS and CDR2 YYNGEE. V lost 3 bases, J lost 4 bases, and 13 bases lay in between. The CDR3 sequence is CASSARLDSYGYTF. In DNA form, the CDR3 reads TGTGCCAGCAGCGCCAGGCTAGACAGCTATGGCTACACCTTC. Combining the CDR3 with reference TRBV9 and TRBJ1-2 gives the whole variable domain DSGVTQTPKHLITATGQRVTLRCSPRSGDLSVYWYQQSLDQGLQFLIQYYNGEERAKGNILERFSAQQFPDLHSELNLSSLELGDSALYFCASSARLDSYGYTFGSGTRLTVV.

This clonotype was counted many times. This sequence joins TRBV9 and TRBJ2-2; the D is unclear. V was pared by 0 bases and J by 4 bases, with 4 bases between. Germline CDR1 reads SGDLS; CDR2 reads YYNGEE. The CDR3 consists of 13 residues. The CDR3 sequence is CASSVVVTGELFF. For the CDR3, the DNA is TGTGCCAGCAGCGTAGTGGTCACCGGGGAGCTGTTTTTT.

This clonotype came up many times. The rearrangement joins TRBV9 to TRBJ1-3, with D perhaps TRBD1 (5 bases). The CDR3 sequence is 14 residues long. Trimming pared 3 bases from V and 1 base from J, leaving 8 bases between. Germline CDR1 and CDR2: SGDLS and YYNGEE. The CDR3: CASSAGQSGNTIYF. The CDR3 DNA reads as TGTGCCAGCAGCGCCGGACAATCTGGAAACACCATATATTTT. The variable domain in full, completed from reference TRBV9 and TRBJ1-3, reads DSGVTQTPKHLITATGQRVTLRCSPRSGDLSVYWYQQSLDQGLQFLIQYYNGEERAKGNILERFSAQQFPDLHSELNLSSLELGDSALYFCASSAGQSGNTIYFGEGSWLTVV.

The chain is built from TRBV9 and TRBJ2-7; 7 positions agree with TRBD1. The CDR3 covers 15 residues. Trimming removed 3 bases from V and 6 bases from J; junction bases left unmatched: 12. The V gene's germline CDR1 is SGDLS and CDR2 YYNGEE. The CDR3 spells CASSEVTGPPGEQYF. The CDR3 nucleotides are TGTGCCAGCAGCGAGGTGACAGGGCCCCCGGGCGAGCAGTACTTC.

V and J are TRBV9 and TRBJ2-3; no clear D. CDR3 length equals 14 residues. V lost 2 bases to trimming and J lost 2 bases, with 9 bases between them. Per germline, CDR1 SGDLS and CDR2 YYNGEE. The CDR3 bases are TGTGCCAGCAGCGTCGACCTTCCCACAGATACGCAGTATTTT. This translates into CASSVDLPTDTQYF.

This clonotype was found many times. The V and J genes are TRBV9 and TRBJ2-3; 7 bases align to TRBD2. The CDR3 contains 15 residues. V was pared by 4 bases and J by 0 bases, with 5 bases of the junction left unmatched. CDR1 SGDLS and CDR2 YYNGEE come from the germline V gene. For the CDR3, the DNA is TGTGCCAGCAGCTCATCTAGCGGAAGCACAGATACGCAGTATTTT. Its translation: CASSSSSGSTDTQYF. The full variable domain, its missing parts supplied by reference TRBV9 and TRBJ2-3, is DSGVTQTPKHLITATGQRVTLRCSPRSGDLSVYWYQQSLDQGLQFLIQYYNGEERAKGNILERFSAQQFPDLHSELNLSSLELGDSALYFCASSSSSGSTDTQYFGPGTRLTVL.

This clonotype was seen ten or more times. The chain employs TRBV9 and TRBJ1-3; D possibly corresponds to TRBD1 (5 bases). The CDR3 contains 17 residues. Germline lookup yields CDR1 SGDLS and CDR2 YYNGEE. V lost 4 bases and J lost 0, with 17 bases in between. The CDR3 spells CASSPQVGGSSGNTIYF. In nucleotides, the CDR3 is TGTGCCAGCAGCCCCCAGGTGGGGGGGAGCTCTGGAAACACCATATATTTT. Combining the CDR3 with reference TRBV9 and TRBJ1-3 gives the whole variable domain DSGVTQTPKHLITATGQRVTLRCSPRSGDLSVYWYQQSLDQGLQFLIQYYNGEERAKGNILERFSAQQFPDLHSELNLSSLELGDSALYFCASSPQVGGSSGNTIYFGEGSWLTVV.

This clonotype was seen ten or more times. The gene calls are TRBV9 and TRBJ2-7; the D call may be TRBD1 or TRBD2 (5 bases each). V dropped 0 bases and J dropped 7 bases, with 14 bases sitting between them. The CDR3 loop spans 14 amino acids. Germline V gene lookup returns CDR1 SGDLS and CDR2 YYNGEE. CDR3 bases: TGTGCCAGCAGCGTAGGGGACCCAATGGGGGAGCAGTACTTC. Amino acid sequence: CASSVGDPMGEQYF.

There are many counts of this clonotype. The V and J genes are TRBV9 and TRBJ2-3, with 12 bases aligning to TRBD2. V shed 4 bases, J shed 4 bases, and the junction held 7 bases outside the gene matches. The CDR3 loop spans 16 amino acids. Germline V lookup: CDR1 SGDLS, CDR2 YYNGEE. In nucleotides, the CDR3 is TGTGCCAGCAGCACCCTAGCGGGAGGGGGCGCAGATACGCAGTATTTT. Amino acid sequence: CASSTLAGGGADTQYF.

This clonotype was counted at least ten times. The genes are TRBV9 and TRBJ2-7; TRBD2 is a possible D gene (5 bases). This CDR3 is built from 15 residues. Trimming pared 4 bases from V and 0 bases from J, leaving 14 bases between. Looked up from germline, CDR1 is SGDLS and CDR2 is YYNGEE. CDR3 in DNA: TGTGCCAGCAGCTCATCCCCTAGCAGCTCCTACGAGCAGTACTTC. Its translation is CASSSSPSSSYEQYF.

The chain carries TRBV9 and TRBJ2-5; 9 positions match TRBD1. Per germline, CDR1 SGDLS and CDR2 YYNGEE. The length of the CDR3 is 13 residues. V shed 4 bases, J shed 5 bases, and the junction held 3 bases outside the gene matches. The CDR3 is CASSLTGGETQYF. The CDR3 nucleotides read TGTGCCAGCAGCTTGACAGGGGGGGAGACCCAGTACTTC.